This TCR beta chain was found in a study of blood T cell repertoires in COVID-19. Under the authors' procedure: Scientists estimated how many nucleated cells there were by amplifying reference gene primers. This table comes from immunoSEQ multiplex PCR, and its TCRdb copy is limited to in-frame clones, with some not included. The DNA gave D and trimming, while V, J and clone size come from that table. The sample holds about 400,000 clones, more than 80% seen once. CDR3 length equals 16 residues. J was trimmed by 4 bases and V by 7 bases; bases with no gene match: 9. CDR1 is SNHLY and CDR2 is FYNNEI in the germline V gene.

The chain recombines TRBV2 with TRBJ2-3; TRBD1 matches at 12 bases. The clonotype originates from a man aged 40-49 years with acute or convalescent COVID-19. The specimen was peripheral blood. CDR3 loop: CASTRRGQGASDTQYF. For the CDR3, the DNA is TGTGCCAGCACCCGAAGGGGACAGGGGGCCTCAGATACGCAGTATTTT. Using reference TRBV2 and TRBJ2-3 for the parts outside the CDR3, the full variable domain is EPEVTQTPSHQVTQMGQEVILRCVPISNHLYFYWYRQILGQKVEFLVSFYNNEISEKSEIFDDQFSVERPDGSNFTLKIRSTKLEDSAMYFCASTRRGQGASDTQYFGPGTRLTVL.